This entry lists 9 T cell receptor beta chains sequenced from one sample in a study of blood T cell repertoires in COVID-19. Sequenced by immunoSEQ multiplex PCR; TCRdb stores in-frame clones only, minus some. The sample lists 210,000 or so clones; about 84% were seen once. The sequenced sample consisted of PBMCs or T cells enriched from blood (not recorded which). Receptor source: a man younger than 40 with acute COVID-19.

This sequence joins TRBV4-2 and TRBJ2-5, with 9 bases fitting TRBD2. The CDR3 extends over 14 amino acids. V was pared by 6 bases and J by 5 bases, with 7 bases of the junction left unmatched. The germline V gene has CDR1 LGHNA and CDR2 YNFKEQ. The CDR3 nucleotides are TGTGCCAGCAGTAGTAGCGGGGGCGACGAGACCCAGTACTTC. The encoded protein is CASSSSGGDETQYF.

V usage is TRBV3-1 (or the pseudogene TRBV3-2) and J usage is TRBJ1-1; TRBD1 matches at 7 bases. With 3 bases clipped from V and 9 bases from J, the junction kept 7 bases outside the gene matches. The CDR3 contains 13 residues. Germline-derived CDR1 and CDR2 are LGHDT and YNNKEL (reference sequence). The CDR3 nucleotides read TGTGCCAGCAGCCACGACAGGGCCTCACAAGCTTTCTTT. Its translation: CASSHDRASQAFF.

Only a few counts were recorded for this clone. The CDR3 region is CASSSRQGQGQPQHF. The CDR3 DNA reads as TGTGCCAGTTCTTCCCGACAGGGCCAGGGTCAGCCCCAGCATTTT. This chain uses TRBV19 with TRBJ1-5; TRBD1 agrees at 7 bases. Germline V gene lookup returns CDR1 LNHDA and CDR2 SQIVND (reference sequence). J was trimmed by 6 bases and V by 8 bases; bases with no gene match: 13. This CDR3 has 15 residues. Looking up the rest from reference TRBV19 and TRBJ1-5 gives the full variable domain: DGGITQSPKYLFRKEGQNVTLSCEQNLNHDAMYWYRQDPGQGLRLIYYSQIVNDFQKGDIAEGYSVSREKKESFPLTVTSAQKNPTAFYLCASSSRQGQGQPQHFGDGTRLSIL.

The chain joins TRBV6-5 to TRBJ1-5; tentatively, D is TRBD1 (6 bases). Germline loops: CDR1 MNHEY, CDR2 SVGAGI. Deletions cut 11 bases from V and 6 bases from J, with 20 bases between. This CDR3 spans 14 amino acids. As DNA, the CDR3 is TGTGCCCCTATGGACAGAAAACGGGGTCAGCCCCAGCATTTT. Protein product: CAPMDRKRGQPQHF.

This clone appeared a single time. The chain combines TRBV7-9 with TRBJ1-4; tentatively, D is TRBD1 (6 bases). The CDR3 has 16 amino acids. Germline V gene data show CDR1 as SEHNR and CDR2 as FQNEAQ (reference sequence). V gave up 3 bases and J gave up 2 bases, with 13 bases separating them. The CDR3 DNA follows: TGTGCCAGCAGCTTCACAGGGATGTCTACTAATGAAAAACTGTTTTTT. Amino acids: CASSFTGMSTNEKLFF.

The chain combines TRBV11-2 with TRBJ2-7, with 9 nucleotides matching TRBD1. Germline V gene data show CDR1 as SGHAT and CDR2 as FQNNGV. This CDR3 has 16 residues. Trimming removed 5 bases from V and 2 bases from J; junction bases left unmatched: 10. CDR3 sequence: CASSPRDRVGTYEQYF. The CDR3 bases are TGTGCCAGCAGCCCCCGGGACAGGGTGGGGACCTACGAGCAGTACTTC.

The V gene is TRBV7-2, the J gene TRBJ2-3, with unresolved D. V lost 5 bases and J lost 6, with 9 bases in between. Germline CDR1 SGHTA, CDR2 FQGNSA. This CDR3 region has 12 residues. DNA for the CDR3: TGTGCCAGCAGCCCCTACCTGGATACGCAGTATTTT. Its translation is CASSPYLDTQYF.

This chain joins TRBV2 and TRBJ2-3; 8 bases line up with TRBD2. V trimming: 5 bases; J trimming: 2 bases; junction bases outside the gene matches: 6. Per germline, CDR1 SNHLY and CDR2 FYNNEI. The length of the CDR3 is 15 residues. CDR3 loop: CASSLSGGVTDTQYF. As DNA, the CDR3 is TGTGCCAGCAGTTTAAGCGGGGGTGTCACAGATACGCAGTATTTT.

This clone was seen just once. The chain uses TRBV7-9 and TRBJ2-3; tentatively, D is TRBD1 (8 bases). CDR1 is SEHNR and CDR2 is FQNEAQ in the germline V gene (reference sequence). V was trimmed by 4 bases and J by 5 bases, leaving 22 bases between them. CDR3 length: 17 amino acids. This CDR3 reads CASSWRGGQEERDTQYF. DNA for the CDR3: TGTGCCAGCAGCTGGAGGGGGGGACAGGAAGAGAGAGATACGCAGTATTTT.